This entry features one TCR beta chain sequence. Here immunoSEQ multiplex PCR was the method, and the copy in TCRdb shows in-frame clones only, minus some. The sample includes more than 2,000 clones, 79% of them seen just once. The CDR3 sequence is 14 residues long. CDR1 and CDR2 from the germline V gene are SGHDT and YYEEEE. V lost 0 bases and J lost 7, with 13 bases in between. The data were taken from a study of tumor T cells in aggressive B-cell lymphoma. The specimen sequenced was tumor tissue. The chain joins TRBV5-6 to TRBJ1-2; D is unresolved. The receptor comes from an adult with diffuse large B cell lymphoma. The CDR3 nucleotides are TGTGCCAGCAGCTTGGCCAACGGGGAGGTTGGCTACACCTTC. Its protein is CASSLANGEVGYTF.